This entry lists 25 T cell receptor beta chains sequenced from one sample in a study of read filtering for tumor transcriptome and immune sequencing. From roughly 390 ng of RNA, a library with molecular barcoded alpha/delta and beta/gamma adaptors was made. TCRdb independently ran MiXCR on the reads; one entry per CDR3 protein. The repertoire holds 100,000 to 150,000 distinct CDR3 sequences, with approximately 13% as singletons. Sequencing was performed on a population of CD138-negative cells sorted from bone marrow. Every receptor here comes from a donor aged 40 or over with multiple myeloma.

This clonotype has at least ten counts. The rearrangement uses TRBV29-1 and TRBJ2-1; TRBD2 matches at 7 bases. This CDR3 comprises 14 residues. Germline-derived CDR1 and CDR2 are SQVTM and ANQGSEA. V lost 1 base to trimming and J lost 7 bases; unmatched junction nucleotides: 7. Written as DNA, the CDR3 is TGCAGCGTTGAAGGACTAGCTCTTTTGAATGAGCAGTTCTTC. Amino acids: CSVEGLALLNEQFF.

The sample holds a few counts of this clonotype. The CDR3 spells CASSQAAGEVGELFF. CDR3 sequence (DNA): TGCGCCAGCAGCCAAGCTGCGGGAGAGGTCGGGGAGCTGTTTTTT. The chain combines TRBV4-3 with TRBJ2-2; 7 bases fit TRBD2. V lost 1 base, J lost 7 bases, and 6 bases stayed unmatched. This CDR3 has 15 amino acids. CDR1 and CDR2 (germline): LGHNA, YSLEER.

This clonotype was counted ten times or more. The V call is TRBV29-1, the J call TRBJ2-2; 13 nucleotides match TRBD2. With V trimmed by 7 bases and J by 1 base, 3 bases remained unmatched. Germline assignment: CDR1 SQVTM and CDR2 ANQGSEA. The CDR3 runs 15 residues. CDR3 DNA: TGCAGCGGGGGGACTAGCGGGATGAACACCGGGGAGCTGTTTTTT. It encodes CSGGTSGMNTGELFF.

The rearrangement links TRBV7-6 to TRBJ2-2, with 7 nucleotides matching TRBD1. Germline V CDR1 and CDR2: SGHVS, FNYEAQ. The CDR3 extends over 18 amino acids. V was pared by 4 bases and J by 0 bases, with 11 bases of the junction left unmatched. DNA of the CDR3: TGTGCCAGCAGCTACCGGGACAGTTCCCCCTCGAACACCGGGGAGCTGTTTTTT. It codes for CASSYRDSSPSNTGELFF.

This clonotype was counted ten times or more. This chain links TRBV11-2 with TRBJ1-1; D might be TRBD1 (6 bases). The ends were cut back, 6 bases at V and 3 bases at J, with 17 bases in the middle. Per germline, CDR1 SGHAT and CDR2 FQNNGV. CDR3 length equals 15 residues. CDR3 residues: CASRPSGVGHTEAFF. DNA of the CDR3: TGTGCCAGCAGGCCATCAGGGGTTGGTCACACTGAAGCTTTCTTT. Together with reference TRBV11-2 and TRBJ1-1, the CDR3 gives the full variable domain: EAGVAQSPRYKIIEKRQSVAFWCNPISGHATLYWYQQILGQGPKLLIQFQNNGVVDDSQLPKDRFSAERLKGVDSTLKIQPAKLEDSAVYLCASRPSGVGHTEAFFGQGTRLTVV.

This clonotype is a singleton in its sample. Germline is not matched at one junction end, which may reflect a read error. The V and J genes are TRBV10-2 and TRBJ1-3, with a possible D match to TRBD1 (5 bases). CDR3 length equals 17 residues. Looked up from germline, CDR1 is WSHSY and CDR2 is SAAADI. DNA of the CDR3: TGCGCCAGCAGTGAAGACAGCCGTTTTGGCTCTGGAAACTCCATATATTTT. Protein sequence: CASSEDSRFGSGNSIYF.

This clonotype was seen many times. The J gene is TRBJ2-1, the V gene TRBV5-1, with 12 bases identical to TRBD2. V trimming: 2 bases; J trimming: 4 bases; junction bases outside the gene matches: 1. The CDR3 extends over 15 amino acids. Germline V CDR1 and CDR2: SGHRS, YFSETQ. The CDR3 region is CASSLTSGGYNEQFF. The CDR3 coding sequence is TGCGCCAGCAGCTTAACTAGCGGGGGGTACAATGAGCAGTTCTTC. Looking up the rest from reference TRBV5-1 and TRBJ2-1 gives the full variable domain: KAGVTQTPRYLIKTRGQQVTLSCSPISGHRSVSWYQQTPGQGLQFLFEYFSETQRNKGNFPGRFSGRQFSNSRSEMNVSTLELGDSALYLCASSLTSGGYNEQFFGPGTRLTVL.

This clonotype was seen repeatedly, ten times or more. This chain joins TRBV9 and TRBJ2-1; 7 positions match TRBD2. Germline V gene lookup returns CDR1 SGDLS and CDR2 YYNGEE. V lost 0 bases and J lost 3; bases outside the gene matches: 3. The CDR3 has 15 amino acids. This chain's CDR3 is CASSVGSGDYNEQFF. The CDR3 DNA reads TGTGCCAGCAGCGTAGGGAGCGGGGACTACAATGAGCAGTTCTTC. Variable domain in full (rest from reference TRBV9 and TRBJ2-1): DSGVTQTPKHLITATGQRVTLRCSPRSGDLSVYWYQQSLDQGLQFLIQYYNGEERAKGNILERFSAQQFPDLHSELNLSSLELGDSALYFCASSVGSGDYNEQFFGPGTRLTVL.

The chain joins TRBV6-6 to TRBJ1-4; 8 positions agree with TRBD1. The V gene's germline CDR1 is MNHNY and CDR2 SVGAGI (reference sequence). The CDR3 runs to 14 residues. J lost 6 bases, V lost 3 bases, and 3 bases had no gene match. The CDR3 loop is CASSYQGADEKLFF. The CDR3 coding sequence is TGTGCCAGCAGTTATCAGGGGGCAGATGAAAAACTGTTTTTT.

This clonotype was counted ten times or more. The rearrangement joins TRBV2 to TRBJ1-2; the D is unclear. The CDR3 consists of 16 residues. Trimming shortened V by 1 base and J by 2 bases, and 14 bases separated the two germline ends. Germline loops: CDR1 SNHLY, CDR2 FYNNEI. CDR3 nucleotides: TGTGCCAGCAGTGAAGGGCGATCGGCCGGGAACTATGGCTACACCTTC. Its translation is CASSEGRSAGNYGYTF.

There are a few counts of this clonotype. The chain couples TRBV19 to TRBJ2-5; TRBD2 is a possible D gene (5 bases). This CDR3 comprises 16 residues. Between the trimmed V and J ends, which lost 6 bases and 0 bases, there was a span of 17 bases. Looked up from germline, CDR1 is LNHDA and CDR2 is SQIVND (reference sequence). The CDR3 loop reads CASSPARGGYQETQYF. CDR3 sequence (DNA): TGTGCCAGTAGCCCTGCTAGAGGAGGTTACCAAGAGACCCAGTACTTC.

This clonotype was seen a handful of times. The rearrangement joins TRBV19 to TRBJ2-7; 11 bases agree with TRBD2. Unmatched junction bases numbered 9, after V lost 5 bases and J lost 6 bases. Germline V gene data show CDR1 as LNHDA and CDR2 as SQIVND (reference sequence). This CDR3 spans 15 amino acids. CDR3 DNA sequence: TGTGCCAGTAGTTCCGAAGTAGCGGGAGGGCGCGAGCAGTACTTC. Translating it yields CASSSEVAGGREQYF. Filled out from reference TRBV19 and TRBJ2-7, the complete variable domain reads DGGITQSPKYLFRKEGQNVTLSCEQNLNHDAMYWYRQDPGQGLRLIYYSQIVNDFQKGDIAEGYSVSREKKESFPLTVTSAQKNPTAFYLCASSSEVAGGREQYFGPGTRLTVT.

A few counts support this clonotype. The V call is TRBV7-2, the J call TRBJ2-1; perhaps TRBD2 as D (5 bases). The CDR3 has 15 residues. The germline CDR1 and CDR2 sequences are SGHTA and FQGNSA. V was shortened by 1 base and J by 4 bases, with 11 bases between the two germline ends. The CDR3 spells CASSLGLAIYNEQFF. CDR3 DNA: TGTGCCAGCAGCTTAGGTCTAGCAATATACAATGAGCAGTTCTTC.

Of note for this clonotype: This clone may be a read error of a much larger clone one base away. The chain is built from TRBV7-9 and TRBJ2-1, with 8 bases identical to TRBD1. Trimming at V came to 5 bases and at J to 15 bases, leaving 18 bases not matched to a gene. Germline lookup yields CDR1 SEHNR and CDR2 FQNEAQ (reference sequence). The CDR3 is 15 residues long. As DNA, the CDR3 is TGTGCCAGCAGCCCACGGGACAGGCCCCTTGGGTCAGGGTTCTTC. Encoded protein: CASSPRDRPLGSGFF.

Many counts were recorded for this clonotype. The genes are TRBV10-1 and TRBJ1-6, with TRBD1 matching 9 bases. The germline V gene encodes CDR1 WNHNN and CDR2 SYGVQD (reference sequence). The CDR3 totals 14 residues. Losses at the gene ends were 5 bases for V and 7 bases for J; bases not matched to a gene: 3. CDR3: CASSIGTGNSPLHF. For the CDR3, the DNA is TGCGCCAGCAGTATTGGGACAGGGAATTCACCCCTCCACTTT.

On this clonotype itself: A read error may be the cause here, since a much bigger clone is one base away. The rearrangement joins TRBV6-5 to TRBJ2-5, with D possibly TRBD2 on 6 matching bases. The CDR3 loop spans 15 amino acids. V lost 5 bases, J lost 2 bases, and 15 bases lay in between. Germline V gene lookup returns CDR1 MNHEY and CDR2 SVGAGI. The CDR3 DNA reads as TGTGCCAGCAGTCTTCACGGGGGAGGACAAGAGACCCAGTACTTC. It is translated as CASSLHGGGQETQYF.

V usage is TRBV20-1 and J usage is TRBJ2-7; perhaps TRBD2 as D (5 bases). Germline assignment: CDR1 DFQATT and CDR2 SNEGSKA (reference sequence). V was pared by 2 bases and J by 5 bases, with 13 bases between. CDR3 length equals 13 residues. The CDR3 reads CSARPQADHEQYF. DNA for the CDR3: TGCAGTGCTAGACCCCAAGCGGACCACGAGCAGTACTTC.

The CDR3 region is CASTGGSSYEQYF. The CDR3 nucleotides are TGTGCCAGCACCGGTGGCAGCTCCTACGAGCAGTACTTC. The chain has TRBV27 and TRBJ2-7; D remains ambiguous. This CDR3 is 13 amino acids long. V was clipped by 7 bases and J by 0 bases, with 10 bases between them. Germline CDR1 is MNHEY and CDR2 is SMNVEV (reference sequence).

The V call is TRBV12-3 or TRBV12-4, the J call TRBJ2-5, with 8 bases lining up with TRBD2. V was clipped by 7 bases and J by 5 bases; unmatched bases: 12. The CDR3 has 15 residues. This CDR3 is CASKNSGGPVETQYF. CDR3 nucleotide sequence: TGTGCCAGCAAGAACTCGGGAGGGCCGGTGGAGACCCAGTACTTC.

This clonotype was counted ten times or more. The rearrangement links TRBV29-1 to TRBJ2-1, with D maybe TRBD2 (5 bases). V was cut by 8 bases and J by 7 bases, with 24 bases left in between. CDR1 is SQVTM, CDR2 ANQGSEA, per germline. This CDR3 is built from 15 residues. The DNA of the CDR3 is TGCAGCCCCCGCAAGGCTAGAGGGCGCGGGAATGAGCAGTTCTTC. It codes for CSPRKARGRGNEQFF.

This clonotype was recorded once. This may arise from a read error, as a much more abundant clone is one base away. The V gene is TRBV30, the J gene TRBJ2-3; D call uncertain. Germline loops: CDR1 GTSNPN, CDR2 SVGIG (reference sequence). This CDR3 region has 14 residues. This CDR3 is CAWSVIGNSDTRYF. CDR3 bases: TGTGCCTGGAGTGTAATCGGAAATTCAGATACGCGGTATTTT.

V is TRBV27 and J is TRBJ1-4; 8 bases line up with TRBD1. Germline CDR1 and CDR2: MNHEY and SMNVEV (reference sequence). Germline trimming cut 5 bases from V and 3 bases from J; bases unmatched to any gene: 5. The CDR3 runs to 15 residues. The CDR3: CASSPPDRANEKLFF. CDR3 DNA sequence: TGTGCCAGCAGTCCCCCGGACAGGGCTAATGAAAAACTGTTTTTT. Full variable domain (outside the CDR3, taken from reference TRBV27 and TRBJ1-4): EAQVTQNPRYLITVTGKKLTVTCSQNMNHEYMSWYRQDPGLGLRQIYYSMNVEVTDKGDVPEGYKVSRKEKRNFPLILESPSPNQTSLYFCASSPPDRANEKLFFGSGTQLSVL.

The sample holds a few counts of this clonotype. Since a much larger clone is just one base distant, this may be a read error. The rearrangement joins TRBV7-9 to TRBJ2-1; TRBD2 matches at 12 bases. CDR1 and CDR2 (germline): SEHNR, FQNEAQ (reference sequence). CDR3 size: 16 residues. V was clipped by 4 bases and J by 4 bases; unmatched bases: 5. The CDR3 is CASSSMTSGGYNEQFF. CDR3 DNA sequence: TGTGCCAGCAGCTCGATGACTAGCGGGGGATACAATGAGCAGTTCTTC.

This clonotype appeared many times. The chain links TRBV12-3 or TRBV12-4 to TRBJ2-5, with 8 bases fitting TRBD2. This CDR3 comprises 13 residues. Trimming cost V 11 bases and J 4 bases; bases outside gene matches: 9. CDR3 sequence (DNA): TGTGCCGTCCGACGGGAGGGCACAGAGACCCAGTACTTC. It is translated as CAVRREGTETQYF.

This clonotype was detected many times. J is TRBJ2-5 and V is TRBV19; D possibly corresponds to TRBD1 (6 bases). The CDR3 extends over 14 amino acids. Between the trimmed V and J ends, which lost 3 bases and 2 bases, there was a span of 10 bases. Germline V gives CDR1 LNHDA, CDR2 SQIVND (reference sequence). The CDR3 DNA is TGTGCCAGTAGTATCAGGGGAGAGCAAGAGACCCAGTACTTC. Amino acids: CASSIRGEQETQYF.